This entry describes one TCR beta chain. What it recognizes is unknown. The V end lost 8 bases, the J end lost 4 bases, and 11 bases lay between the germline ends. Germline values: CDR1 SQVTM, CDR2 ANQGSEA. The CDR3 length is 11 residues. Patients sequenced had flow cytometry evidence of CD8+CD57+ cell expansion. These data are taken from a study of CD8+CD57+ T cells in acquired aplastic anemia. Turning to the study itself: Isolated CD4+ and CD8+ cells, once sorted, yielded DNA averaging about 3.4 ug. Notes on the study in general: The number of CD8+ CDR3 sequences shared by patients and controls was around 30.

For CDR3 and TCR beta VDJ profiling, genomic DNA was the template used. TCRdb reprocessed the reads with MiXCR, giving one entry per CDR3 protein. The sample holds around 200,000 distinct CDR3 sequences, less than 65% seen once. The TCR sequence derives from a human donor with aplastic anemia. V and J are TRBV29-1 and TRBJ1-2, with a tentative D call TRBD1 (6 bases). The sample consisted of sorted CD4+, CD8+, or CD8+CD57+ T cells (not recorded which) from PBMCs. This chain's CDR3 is CSQGTVYGYTF. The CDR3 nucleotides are TGCAGCCAGGGGACGGTCTATGGCTACACCTTC.